This T cell receptor beta chain was observed in a study of monozygotic twins with inflammatory bowel disease (dated by TCRdb to between 2018 and 2021). Regarding the complete study: The full study comprised 30 or so monozygotic twin pairs: nine German pairs (four IBD-concordant, five IBD-discordant) and 19 IBD-discordant Danish pairs. The search for disease-associated traits relied mainly on comparing, within discordant pairs, IBD patients with their genetically identical healthy co-twins. Each individual had, on average, about 151 000 unique TCRalpha sequences and 181 000 unique TCRbeta sequences available for analysis. Paper-wide results and their limitations: Fewer clonotypes were shared with other individuals by IBD patients than by healthy twins, most markedly in patients showing signs of disease activity. Because patients were on differing immunosuppressive treatments, the repertoires may have picked up extra background noise and inter-individual variability. Different T cell subtypes could not be distinguished in the analysis. IBD patients had lower TCRbeta repertoire diversity, measured by the inverse Simpson index, than their healthy co-twins. Concordant and discordant twins showed no difference in repertoire similarity, possibly because of limited statistical power. No single strong signal or clonotype linked to IBD turned up in the results, so the idea that one exists was not supported.

About this clonotype itself: Its antigen remains undetermined.

From the cysteine through the phenylalanine, the CDR3 covers 15 amino acids. Only the protein sequence is given. A roughly 2.5 ml peripheral blood sample was drawn into PAXgene tubes per donor and stored at -80°C. Total RNA was isolated from whole blood with the PAXgene blood miRNA kit on an automated QIAcube, without T cell sorting. Peripheral blood from monozygotic twin pairs, either concordant or discordant for inflammatory bowel disease, underwent deep TCRalpha and TCRbeta repertoire profiling that used unique molecular barcoding. For every twin pair, smoking habits were documented, and each individual was categorised as a current, former or never smoker. Library construction relied on 5' RACE. The input for every TCR library was around 4,000 ng of total RNA. cDNA was synthesized with SMARTScribe reverse transcriptase in eight separate reactions per sample. Unique molecular identifiers containing a 6-nucleotide sample barcode were introduced through template switching during cDNA synthesis. Amplification of TCRalpha and TCRbeta cDNA involved two nested PCRs of about 15 and 9 cycles, and each PCR was followed by bead purification. Before amplification, the cDNA was both treated with uracil DNA-glycosylase and purified with the QIAquick PCR purification kit. The second PCR added Illumina TruSeq-compatible adapters along with sample-specific barcodes. Library quality and concentration were checked on TapeStation and Qubit, and libraries were pooled at approximately 4.7 ng each. The pooled libraries were sequenced with 2 x 100 bp reads and custom sequencing primers on an Illumina HiSeq2500 single-index Rapid Run. The authors' analysis ran thus. PCR and sequencing errors were corrected by UMI-based consensus assembly using MiGEC version 1.2.6. V(D)J alignment, clonotype assembly and CDR3 extraction were performed with MiXCR version 2.1.1. Normalisation of gene usage, clonotype sharing and MAIT/NKT TCR abundance was achieved by analysing the top 1000, 10 000 and 20 000 clonotypes per sample. After downsampling to 27 000 UMIs, diversity was calculated as the inverse Simpson index using the vegan R package. Paired Mann-Whitney U tests were applied to discordant twin pairs, and Benjamini-Hochberg correction was used for multiple testing. Following reprocessing of the reads by TCRdb, the data hold one row per CDR3 protein sequence and no DNA is available. TCRdb's processing, not the study's, gives the V and J calls here. The sample's table lists a count of about 85,000 distinct CDR3 sequences. Less than 7.5% of the sample is held by the ten biggest clonotypes.

This sequence was found in a human donor with ulcerative colitis or Crohn's disease, or a healthy co-twin of an affected twin (not recorded which). This chain is built from TRBV12-2 and TRBJ1-4; TCRdb designates TRBD1, a call that cannot be tested without DNA. TRBV12-2 is listed as a pseudogene. The sequencing sample was made of blood. CDR3 sequence: CASRTTRGSGEKLFF.